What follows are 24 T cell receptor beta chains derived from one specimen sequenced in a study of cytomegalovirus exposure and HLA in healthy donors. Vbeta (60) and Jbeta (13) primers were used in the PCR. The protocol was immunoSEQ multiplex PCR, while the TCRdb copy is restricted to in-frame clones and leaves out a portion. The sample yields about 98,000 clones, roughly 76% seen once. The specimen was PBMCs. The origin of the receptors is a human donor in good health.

The CDR3: CASSGGINTEAFF. The DNA for the CDR3 is TGTGCCAGTAGTGGCGGAATCAACACTGAAGCTTTCTTT. The V call is TRBV19, the J call TRBJ1-1; no clear D. Trimming shortened V by 5 bases and J by 2 bases, and 9 bases separated the two germline ends. This CDR3 region has 13 residues. Germline lookup yields CDR1 LNHDA and CDR2 SQIVND (reference sequence). Complete variable domain (other parts from reference TRBV19 and TRBJ1-1): DGGITQSPKYLFRKEGQNVTLSCEQNLNHDAMYWYRQDPGQGLRLIYYSQIVNDFQKGDIAEGYSVSREKKESFPLTVTSAQKNPTAFYLCASSGGINTEAFFGQGTRLTVV.

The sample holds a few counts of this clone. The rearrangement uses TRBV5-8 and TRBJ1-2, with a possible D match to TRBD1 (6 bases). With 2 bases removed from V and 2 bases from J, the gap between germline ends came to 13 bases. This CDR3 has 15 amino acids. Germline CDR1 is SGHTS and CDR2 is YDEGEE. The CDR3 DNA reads TGTGCCAGCAGCTTATATGTGGGGGCCAACTATGGCTACACCTTC. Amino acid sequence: CASSLYVGANYGYTF.

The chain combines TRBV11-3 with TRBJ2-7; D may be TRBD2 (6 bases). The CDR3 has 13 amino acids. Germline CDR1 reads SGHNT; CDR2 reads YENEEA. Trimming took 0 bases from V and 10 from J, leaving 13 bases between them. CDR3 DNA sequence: TGTGCCAGCAGCTTAGATGGGGGGAGCGAACAGTACTTC. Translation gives CASSLDGGSEQYF.

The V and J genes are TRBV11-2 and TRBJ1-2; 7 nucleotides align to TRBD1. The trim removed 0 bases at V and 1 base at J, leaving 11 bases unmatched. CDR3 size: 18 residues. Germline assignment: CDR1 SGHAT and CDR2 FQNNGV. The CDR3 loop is CASSLEGGRGRFNYGYTF. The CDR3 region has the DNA TGTGCCAGCAGCTTAGAAGGTGGCAGGGGGAGATTTAACTATGGCTACACCTTC. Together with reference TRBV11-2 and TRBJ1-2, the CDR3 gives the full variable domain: EAGVAQSPRYKIIEKRQSVAFWCNPISGHATLYWYQQILGQGPKLLIQFQNNGVVDDSQLPKDRFSAERLKGVDSTLKIQPAKLEDSAVYLCASSLEGGRGRFNYGYTFGSGTRLTVV.

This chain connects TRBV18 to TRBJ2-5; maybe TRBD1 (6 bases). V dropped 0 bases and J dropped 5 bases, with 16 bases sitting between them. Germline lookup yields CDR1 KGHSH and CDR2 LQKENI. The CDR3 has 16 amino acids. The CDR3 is CASSPPGRGSGETQYF. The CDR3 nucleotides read TGTGCCAGCTCACCACCGGGCAGGGGAAGTGGCGAGACCCAGTACTTC.

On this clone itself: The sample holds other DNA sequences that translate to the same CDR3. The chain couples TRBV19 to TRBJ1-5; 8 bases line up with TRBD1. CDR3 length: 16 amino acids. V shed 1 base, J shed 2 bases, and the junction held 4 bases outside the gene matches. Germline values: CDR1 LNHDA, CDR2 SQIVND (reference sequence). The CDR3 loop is CASSIGSTGGNQPQHF. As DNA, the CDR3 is TGTGCCAGTAGTATAGGATCGACAGGGGGCAATCAGCCCCAGCATTTT.

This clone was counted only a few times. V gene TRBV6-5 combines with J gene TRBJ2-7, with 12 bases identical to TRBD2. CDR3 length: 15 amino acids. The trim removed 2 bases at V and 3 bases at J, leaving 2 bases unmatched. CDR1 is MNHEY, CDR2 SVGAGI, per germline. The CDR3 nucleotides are TGTGCCAGCAGTTACCGGACTAGCGGGGTCTACGAGCAGTACTTC. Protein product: CASSYRTSGVYEQYF.

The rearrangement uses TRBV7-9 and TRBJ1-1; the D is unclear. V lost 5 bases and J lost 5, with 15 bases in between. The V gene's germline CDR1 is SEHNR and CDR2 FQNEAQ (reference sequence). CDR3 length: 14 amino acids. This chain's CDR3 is CASSTFGQDTEAFF. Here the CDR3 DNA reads TGTGCCAGCAGCACATTCGGTCAGGATACTGAAGCTTTCTTT.

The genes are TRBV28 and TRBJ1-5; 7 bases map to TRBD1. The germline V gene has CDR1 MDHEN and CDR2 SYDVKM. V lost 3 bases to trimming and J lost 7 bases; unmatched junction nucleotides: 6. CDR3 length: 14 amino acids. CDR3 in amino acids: CASSLSTGYQPQHF. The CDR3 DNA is TGTGCCAGCAGTTTGTCGACAGGGTACCAGCCCCAGCATTTT.

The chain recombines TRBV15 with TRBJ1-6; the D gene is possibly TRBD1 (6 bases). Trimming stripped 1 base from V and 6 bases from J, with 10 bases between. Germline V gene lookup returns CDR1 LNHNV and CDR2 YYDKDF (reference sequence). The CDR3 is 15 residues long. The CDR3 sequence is CATSRARQVNSPLHF. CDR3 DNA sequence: TGTGCCACCAGCAGAGCCCGACAGGTTAATTCACCCCTCCACTTT.

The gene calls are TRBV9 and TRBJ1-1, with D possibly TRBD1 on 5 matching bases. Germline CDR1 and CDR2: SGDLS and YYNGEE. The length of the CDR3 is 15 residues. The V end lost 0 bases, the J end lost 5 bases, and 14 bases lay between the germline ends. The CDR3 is CASSVGGRVDTEAFF. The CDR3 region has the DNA TGTGCCAGCAGCGTAGGAGGCAGGGTAGATACTGAAGCTTTCTTT.

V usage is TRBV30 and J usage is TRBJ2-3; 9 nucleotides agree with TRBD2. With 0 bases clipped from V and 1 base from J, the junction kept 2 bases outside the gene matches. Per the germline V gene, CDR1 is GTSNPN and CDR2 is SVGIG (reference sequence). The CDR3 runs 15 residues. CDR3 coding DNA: TGTGCCTGGAGTGTCCGGACTAGCGGCACAGATACGCAGTATTTT. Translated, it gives CAWSVRTSGTDTQYF.

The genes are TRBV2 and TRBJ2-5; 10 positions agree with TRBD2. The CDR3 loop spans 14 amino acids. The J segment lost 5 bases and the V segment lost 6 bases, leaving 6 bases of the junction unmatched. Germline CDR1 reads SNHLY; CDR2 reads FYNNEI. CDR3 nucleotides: TGTGCCAGCAGGAGCGGGGGGGCCGTTGAGACCCAGTACTTC. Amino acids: CASRSGGAVETQYF.

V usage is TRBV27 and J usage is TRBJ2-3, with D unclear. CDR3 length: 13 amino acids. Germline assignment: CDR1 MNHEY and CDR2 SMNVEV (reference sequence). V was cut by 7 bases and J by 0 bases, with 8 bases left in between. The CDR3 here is CASTSSSTDTQYF. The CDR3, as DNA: TGTGCCAGCACGAGTTCGAGCACAGATACGCAGTATTTT.

This CDR3 is CASSPRRGLSQEGYTF. The CDR3 DNA reads as TGTGCCAGCAGCCCCAGAAGGGGGTTGAGTCAGGAGGGCTACACCTTC. The V gene is TRBV9, the J gene TRBJ1-2; possible D gene TRBD1, 6 bases. Germline V lookup: CDR1 SGDLS, CDR2 YYNGEE. The CDR3 has 16 residues. The V and J ends lost 4 bases and 8 bases respectively, with 24 bases between them.

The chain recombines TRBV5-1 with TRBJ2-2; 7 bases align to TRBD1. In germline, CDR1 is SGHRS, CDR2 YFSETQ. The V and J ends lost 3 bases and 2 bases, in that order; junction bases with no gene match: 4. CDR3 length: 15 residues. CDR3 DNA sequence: TGCGCCAGCAGCTCCGGGACAGTAAACACCGGGGAGCTGTTTTTT. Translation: CASSSGTVNTGELFF. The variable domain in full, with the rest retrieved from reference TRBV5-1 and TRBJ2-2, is KAGVTQTPRYLIKTRGQQVTLSCSPISGHRSVSWYQQTPGQGLQFLFEYFSETQRNKGNFPGRFSGRQFSNSRSEMNVSTLELGDSALYLCASSSGTVNTGELFFGEGSRLTVL.

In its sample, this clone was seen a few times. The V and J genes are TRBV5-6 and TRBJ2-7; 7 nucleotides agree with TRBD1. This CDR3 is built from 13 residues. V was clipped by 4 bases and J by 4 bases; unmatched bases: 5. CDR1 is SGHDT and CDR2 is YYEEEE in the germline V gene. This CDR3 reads CASSRATGYEQYF. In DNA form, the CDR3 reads TGTGCCAGCAGCCGGGCGACAGGGTACGAGCAGTACTTC.

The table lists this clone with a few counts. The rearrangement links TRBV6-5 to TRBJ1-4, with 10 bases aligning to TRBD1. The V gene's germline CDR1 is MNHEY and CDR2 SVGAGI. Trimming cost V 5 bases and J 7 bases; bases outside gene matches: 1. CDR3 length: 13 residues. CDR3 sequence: CASSGTGVEKLFF. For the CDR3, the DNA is TGTGCCAGCAGTGGGACAGGGGTTGAAAAACTGTTTTTT.

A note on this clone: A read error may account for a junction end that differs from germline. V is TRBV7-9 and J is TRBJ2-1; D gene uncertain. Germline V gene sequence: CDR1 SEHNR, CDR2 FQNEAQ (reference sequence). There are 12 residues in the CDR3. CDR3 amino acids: CSSSEASTEQFF. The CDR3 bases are TGTTCCAGCAGCGAAGCTTCTACTGAGCAGTTCTTC. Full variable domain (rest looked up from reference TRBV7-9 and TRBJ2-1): DTGVSQNPRHKITKRGQNVTFRCDPISEHNRLYWYRQTLGQGPEFLTYFQNEAQLEKSRLLSDRFSAERPKGSFSTLEIQRTEQGDSAMYLCSSSEASTEQFFGPGTRLTVL.

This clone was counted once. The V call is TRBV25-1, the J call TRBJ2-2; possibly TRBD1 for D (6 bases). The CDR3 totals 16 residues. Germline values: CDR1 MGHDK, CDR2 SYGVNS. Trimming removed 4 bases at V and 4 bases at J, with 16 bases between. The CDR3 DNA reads TGTGCCAGCAGTGGACAGGAGGCTAGGAGCACCGGGGAGCTGTTTTTT. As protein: CASSGQEARSTGELFF.

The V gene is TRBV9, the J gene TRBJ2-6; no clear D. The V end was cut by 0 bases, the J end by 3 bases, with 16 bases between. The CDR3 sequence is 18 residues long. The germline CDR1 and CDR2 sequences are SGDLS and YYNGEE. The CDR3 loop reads CASSVESVEDYGANVLTF. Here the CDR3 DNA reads TGTGCCAGCAGCGTAGAGTCCGTAGAGGATTATGGGGCCAACGTCCTGACTTTC.

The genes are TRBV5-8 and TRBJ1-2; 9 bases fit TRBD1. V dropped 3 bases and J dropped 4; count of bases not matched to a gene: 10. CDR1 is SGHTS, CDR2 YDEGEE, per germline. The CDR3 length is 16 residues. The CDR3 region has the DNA TGTGCCAGCAGCTCACAAGGGGGACAGGGTGGCTATGGCTACACCTTC. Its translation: CASSSQGGQGGYGYTF.

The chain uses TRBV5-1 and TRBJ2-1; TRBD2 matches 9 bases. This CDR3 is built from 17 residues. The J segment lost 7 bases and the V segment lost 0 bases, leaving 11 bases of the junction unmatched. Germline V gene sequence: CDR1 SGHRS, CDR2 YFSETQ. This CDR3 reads CASSLGPRGRAGNEQFF. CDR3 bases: TGCGCCAGCAGCTTGGGTCCTCGCGGGAGGGCGGGTAATGAGCAGTTCTTC.

CDR3 region: CAWSPGTGNGYTF. Here the CDR3 DNA reads TGTGCCTGGAGCCCAGGGACAGGGAATGGCTACACCTTC. The chain is built from TRBV30 and TRBJ1-2; 9 nucleotides align to TRBD1. Germline CDR1 and CDR2: GTSNPN and SVGIG (reference sequence). Germline trimming cut 3 bases from V and 6 bases from J; bases unmatched to any gene: 5. The CDR3 totals 13 residues.